This TCR beta chain was captured by sequencing in a study of blood T cell repertoires in COVID-19 (dated by TCRdb to the early 2020s). About the study as a whole: Collaborator samples came from the United States, Italy and Spain and covered acute and convalescent phases of COVID-19. The material from the prospective study consisted of cDNA or gDNA derived from T cells, B-cell-depleted T cells, or PBMCs. Deeply sampled blood TCRbeta repertoires from subjects exposed to, actively infected with, or recovered from COVID-19 were included in the dataset. A freely available public database, intended as a resource for researchers studying the immune response to SARS-CoV-2, is where the repertoires were released. Samples were obtained from the ongoing ImmuneRACE study (first 160 participants) and from approximately 1,200 subjects provided by 6 global collaborators. Sample metadata almost always included a de-identified subject ID, COVID-19 status, age in years and sex. Where available, HLA class I and class II types were obtained from metadata supplied by the sample provider rather than from assay-based typing.

As encoded in the germline V gene (reference sequence), CDR1 is MNHEY while CDR2 is SMNVEV. From V the trimming removes 4 bases and from J it removes 12 bases, while the gene matches leave 5 bases of the junction unaccounted for. From the cysteine through the phenylalanine, the CDR3 covers 12 amino acids. The CDR3 DNA has 36 bases and is translated from base 1. The immunoSEQ Assay, a bias-controlled multiplex PCR, was used to amplify TCRbeta CDR3 regions from genomic DNA. The authors' analysis ran thus. The number of nucleated cells in each sample was estimated by amplification of reference gene primers within the assay. To quantify the absolute abundance of each unique TCRbeta CDR3 rearrangement, sequence reads were collapsed and filtered. For each sample, productive Simpson clonality was calculated as the square root of Simpson's diversity index across productive rearrangements. The immuneACCESS repertoire file appears here via TCRdb, limited to in-frame rearrangements. These files lack a portion of the clones; in checked studies, under half of the deficit traces to unresolved V genes, and the cause of the others is not known. Clone size and the V and J calls come from that table; the DNA yielded D and trimming. Across this sample there are about 100,000 clones, with 65% to 85% seen only once. Together, the top ten hold around 4.5% of the sample.

Findings and caveats that apply to the study as a whole: The amount of clinical and demographic metadata varied by source and participant and was provided uncurated.

Collaborating institutions collected whole blood in K2EDTA tubes following their own protocols. For TCRbeta analysis, collaborator samples were shipped as frozen whole blood, as isolated PBMCs, or as DNA extracted from either sample type. A word on this clone: The antigen this receptor binds is unknown. It has no much larger one-base neighbor in the sample; base qualities were not kept.

This chain joins TRBV27 to TRBJ2-1, and 8 junction bases match TRBD1. Sequencing input: peripheral blood. This TCR derives from a man in his fifties or sixties with acute or convalescent COVID-19. The CDR3 reads CASSSGTGRQFF. In nucleotides, the sequence is TGTGCCAGCAGTTCTGGGACAGGTAGGCAGTTCTTC.